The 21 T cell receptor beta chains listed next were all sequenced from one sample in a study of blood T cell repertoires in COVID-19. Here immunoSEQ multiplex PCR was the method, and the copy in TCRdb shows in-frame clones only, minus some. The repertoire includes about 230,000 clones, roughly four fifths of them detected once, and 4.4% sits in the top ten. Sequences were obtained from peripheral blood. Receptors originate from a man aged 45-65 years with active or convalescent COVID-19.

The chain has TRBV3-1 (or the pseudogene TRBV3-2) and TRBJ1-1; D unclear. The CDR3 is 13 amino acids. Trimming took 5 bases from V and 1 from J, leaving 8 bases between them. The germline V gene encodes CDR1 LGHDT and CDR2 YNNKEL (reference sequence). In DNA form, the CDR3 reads TGTGCCAGCAGCTATGGAGAGAACACTGAAGCTTTCTTT. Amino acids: CASSYGENTEAFF.

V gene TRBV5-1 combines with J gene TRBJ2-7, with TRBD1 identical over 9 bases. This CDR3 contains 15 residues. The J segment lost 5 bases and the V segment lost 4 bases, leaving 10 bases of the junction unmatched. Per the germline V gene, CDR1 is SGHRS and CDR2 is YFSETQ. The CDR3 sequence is CASSPRGGQGDEQYF. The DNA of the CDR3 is TGCGCCAGCAGCCCGAGGGGGGGACAGGGTGACGAGCAGTACTTC.

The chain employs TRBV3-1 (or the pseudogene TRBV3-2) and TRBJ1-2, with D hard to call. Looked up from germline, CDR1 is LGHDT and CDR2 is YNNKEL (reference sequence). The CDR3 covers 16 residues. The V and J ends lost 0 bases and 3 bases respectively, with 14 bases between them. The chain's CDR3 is CASSQDSSGRDYGYTF. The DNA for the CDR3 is TGTGCCAGCAGCCAAGACAGCAGCGGGCGGGACTATGGCTACACCTTC.

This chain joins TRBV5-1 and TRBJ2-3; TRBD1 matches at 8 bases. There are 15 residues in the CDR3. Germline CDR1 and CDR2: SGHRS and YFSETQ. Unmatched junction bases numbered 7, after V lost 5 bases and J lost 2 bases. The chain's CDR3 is CASRPTGATTDTQYF. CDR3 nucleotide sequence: TGCGCCAGCAGGCCGACAGGGGCGACCACAGATACGCAGTATTTT.

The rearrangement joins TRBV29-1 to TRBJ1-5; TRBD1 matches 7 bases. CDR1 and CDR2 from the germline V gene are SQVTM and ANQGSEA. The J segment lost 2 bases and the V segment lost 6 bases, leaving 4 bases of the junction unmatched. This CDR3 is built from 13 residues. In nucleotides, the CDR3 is TGCAGCGTGTCCCAGGGGGGCAATCAGCCCCAGCATTTT. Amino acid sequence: CSVSQGGNQPQHF.

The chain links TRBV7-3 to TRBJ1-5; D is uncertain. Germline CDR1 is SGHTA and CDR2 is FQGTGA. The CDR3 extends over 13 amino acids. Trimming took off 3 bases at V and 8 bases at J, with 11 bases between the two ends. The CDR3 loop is CASSFGILEPQHF. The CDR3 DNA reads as TGTGCCAGCAGCTTCGGCATACTAGAGCCCCAGCATTTT.

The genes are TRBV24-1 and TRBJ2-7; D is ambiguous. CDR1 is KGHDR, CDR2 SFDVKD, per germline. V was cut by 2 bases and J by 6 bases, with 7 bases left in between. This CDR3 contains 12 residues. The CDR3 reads CATSDSGLEQYF. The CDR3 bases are TGTGCCACCAGTGATTCTGGGCTCGAGCAGTACTTC.

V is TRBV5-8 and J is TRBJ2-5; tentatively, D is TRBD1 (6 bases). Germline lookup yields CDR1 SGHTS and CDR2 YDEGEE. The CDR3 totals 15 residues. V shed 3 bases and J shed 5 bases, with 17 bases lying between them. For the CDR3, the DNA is TGTGCCAGCAGCTCTGTTGGTACAGGGTCGGAGACCCAGTACTTC. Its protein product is CASSSVGTGSETQYF. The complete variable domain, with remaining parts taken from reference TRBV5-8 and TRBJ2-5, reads EAGVTQSPTHLIKTRGQQATLRCSPISGHTSVYWYQQALGLGLQFLLWYDEGEERNRGNFPPRFSGRQFPNYSSELNVNALELEDSALYLCASSSVGTGSETQYFGPGTRLLVL.

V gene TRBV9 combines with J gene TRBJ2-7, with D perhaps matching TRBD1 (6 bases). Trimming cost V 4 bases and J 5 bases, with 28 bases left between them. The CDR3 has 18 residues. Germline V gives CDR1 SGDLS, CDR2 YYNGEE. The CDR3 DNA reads TGTGCCAGCAGCCGGACAGCCCATCCCAATTCACCCAAAGACGAGCAGTACTTC. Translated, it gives CASSRTAHPNSPKDEQYF.

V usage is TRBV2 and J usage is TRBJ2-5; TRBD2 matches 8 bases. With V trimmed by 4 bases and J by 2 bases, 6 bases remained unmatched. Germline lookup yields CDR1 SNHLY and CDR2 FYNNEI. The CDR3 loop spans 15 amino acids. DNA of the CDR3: TGTGCCAGCAGTGGGGGCCCGGGGGGGCAAGAGACCCAGTACTTC. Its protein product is CASSGGPGGQETQYF.

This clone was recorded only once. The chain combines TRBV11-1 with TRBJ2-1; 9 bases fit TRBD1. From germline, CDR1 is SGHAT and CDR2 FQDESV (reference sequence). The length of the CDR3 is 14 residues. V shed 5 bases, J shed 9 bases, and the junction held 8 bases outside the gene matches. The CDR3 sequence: CASSHPTGGREQFF. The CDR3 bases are TGTGCCAGCAGCCACCCTACAGGGGGCCGTGAGCAGTTCTTC.

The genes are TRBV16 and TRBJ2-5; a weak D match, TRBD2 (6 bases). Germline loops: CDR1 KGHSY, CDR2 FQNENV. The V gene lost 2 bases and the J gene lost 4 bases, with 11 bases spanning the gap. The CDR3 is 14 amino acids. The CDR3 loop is CASSQDRGRETQYF. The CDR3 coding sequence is TGTGCCAGCAGCCAAGATCGGGGGAGAGAGACCCAGTACTTC.

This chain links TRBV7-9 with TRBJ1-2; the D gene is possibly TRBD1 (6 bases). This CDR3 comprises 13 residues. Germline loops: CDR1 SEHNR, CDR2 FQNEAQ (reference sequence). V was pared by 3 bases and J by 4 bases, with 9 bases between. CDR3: CASSFTGFYGYTF. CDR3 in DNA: TGTGCCAGCAGCTTTACAGGGTTCTATGGCTACACCTTC. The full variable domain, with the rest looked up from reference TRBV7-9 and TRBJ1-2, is DTGVSQNPRHKITKRGQNVTFRCDPISEHNRLYWYRQTLGQGPEFLTYFQNEAQLEKSRLLSDRFSAERPKGSFSTLEIQRTEQGDSAMYLCASSFTGFYGYTFGSGTRLTVV.

CDR3 DNA: TGTGCCAGCAGTTACCCAACAGGGGCGCGGGAGCAGTACTTC. Its translation: CASSYPTGAREQYF. The chain links TRBV6-5 to TRBJ2-7; 7 bases align to TRBD1. Germline CDR1 and CDR2: MNHEY and SVGAGI. V lost 2 bases and J lost 7; bases outside the gene matches: 8. This CDR3 has 14 residues.

The CDR3 DNA is TGTGCCAGCAGCTTGGGCCCACAGGGTTCTAATGAAAAACTGTTTTTT. Residues: CASSLGPQGSNEKLFF. The chain recombines TRBV5-6 with TRBJ1-4; tentative D call: TRBD1 (6 bases). Germline assignment: CDR1 SGHDT and CDR2 YYEEEE. The CDR3 sequence is 16 residues long. V was clipped by 0 bases and J by 3 bases, with 12 bases between them. The whole variable domain, remainder taken from reference TRBV5-6 and TRBJ1-4, is DAGVTQSPTHLIKTRGQQVTLRCSPKSGHDTVSWYQQALGQGPQFIFQYYEEEERQRGNFPDRFSGHQFPNYSSELNVNALLLGDSALYLCASSLGPQGSNEKLFFGSGTQLSVL.

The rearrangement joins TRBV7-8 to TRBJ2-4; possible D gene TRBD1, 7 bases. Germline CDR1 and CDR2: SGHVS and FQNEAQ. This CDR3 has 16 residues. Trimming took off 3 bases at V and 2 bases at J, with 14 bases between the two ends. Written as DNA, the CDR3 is TGTGCCAGCAGCTTTCCCAGGGGGGATACCAAAAACATTCAGTACTTC. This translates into CASSFPRGDTKNIQYF.

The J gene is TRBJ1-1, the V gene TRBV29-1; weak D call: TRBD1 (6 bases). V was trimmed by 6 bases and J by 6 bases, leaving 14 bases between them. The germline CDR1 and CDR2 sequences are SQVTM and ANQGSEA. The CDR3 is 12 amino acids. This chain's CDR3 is CSVARGGPEAFF. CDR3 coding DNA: TGCAGCGTGGCTCGCGGGGGCCCTGAAGCTTTCTTT.

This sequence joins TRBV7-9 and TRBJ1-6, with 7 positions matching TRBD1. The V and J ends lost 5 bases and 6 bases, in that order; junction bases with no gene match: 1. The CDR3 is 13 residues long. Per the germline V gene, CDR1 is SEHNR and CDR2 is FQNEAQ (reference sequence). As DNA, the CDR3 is TGTGCCAGCAGCGGGACAGCTAATTCACCCCTCCACTTT. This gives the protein CASSGTANSPLHF.

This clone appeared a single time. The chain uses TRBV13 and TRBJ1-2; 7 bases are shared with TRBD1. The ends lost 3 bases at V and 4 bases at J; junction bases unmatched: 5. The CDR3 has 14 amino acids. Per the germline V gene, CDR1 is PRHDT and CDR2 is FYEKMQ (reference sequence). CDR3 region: CASSLGTAPYGYTF. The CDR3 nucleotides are TGTGCCAGCAGCTTGGGGACAGCACCCTATGGCTACACCTTC.

In DNA form, the CDR3 reads TGTGCCAGCAGGGATAGCGGGGGGTTCCAAGAGACCCAGTACTTC. As protein: CASRDSGGFQETQYF. The rearrangement uses TRBV2 and TRBJ2-5, with 10 bases lining up with TRBD2. The V and J ends lost 6 bases and 1 base, in that order; junction bases with no gene match: 5. Germline CDR1 reads SNHLY; CDR2 reads FYNNEI. The CDR3 contains 15 residues.

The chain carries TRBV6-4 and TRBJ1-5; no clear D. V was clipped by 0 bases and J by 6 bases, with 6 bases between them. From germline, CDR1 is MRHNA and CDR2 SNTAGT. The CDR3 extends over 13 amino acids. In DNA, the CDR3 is TGTGCCAGCAGTGACTCGTACGGTCAGCCCCAGCATTTT. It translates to CASSDSYGQPQHF.